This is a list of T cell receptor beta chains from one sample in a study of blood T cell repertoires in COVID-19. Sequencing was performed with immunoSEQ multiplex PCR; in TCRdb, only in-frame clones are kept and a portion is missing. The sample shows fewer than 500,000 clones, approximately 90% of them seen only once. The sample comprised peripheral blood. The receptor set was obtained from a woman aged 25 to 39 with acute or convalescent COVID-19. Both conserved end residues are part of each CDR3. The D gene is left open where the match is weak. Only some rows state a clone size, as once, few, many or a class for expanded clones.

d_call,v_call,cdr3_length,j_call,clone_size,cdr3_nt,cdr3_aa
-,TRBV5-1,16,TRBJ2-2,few,TGCGCCAGCAGCTTGGAACAGGTTGCGAACACCGGGGAGCTGTTTTTT,CASSLEQVANTGELFF
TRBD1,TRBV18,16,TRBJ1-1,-,TGTGCCAGCTCACCGACAGGGGGCTTGTCGGGCACTGAAGCTTTCTTT,CASSPTGGLSGTEAFF
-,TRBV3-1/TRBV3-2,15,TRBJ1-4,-,TGTGCCAGCAGCCAGGCGACAGCAACTAATGAAAAACTGTTTTTT,CASSQATATNEKLFF
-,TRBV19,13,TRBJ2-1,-,TGTGCCAGTAGTATAGAACTCCTAGGTGAGCAGTTCTTC,CASSIELLGEQFF
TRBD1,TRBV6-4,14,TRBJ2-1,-,TGTGCCAGCAGTGGGGACAGCTCCTACAATGAGCAGTTCTTC,CASSGDSSYNEQFF
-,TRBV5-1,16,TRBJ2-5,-,TGCGCCAGCAGCCTGGGACAACGGGGGGAACAAGAGACCCAGTACTTC,CASSLGQRGEQETQYF
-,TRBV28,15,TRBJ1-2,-,TGTGCCAGCAGTTCACAGGGTGTTGGGTACTATGGCTACACCTTC,CASSSQGVGYYGYTF
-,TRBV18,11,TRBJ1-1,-,TGTGCCAGCTCACCAGGGAGTGGAGCTTTCTTT,CASSPGSGAFF
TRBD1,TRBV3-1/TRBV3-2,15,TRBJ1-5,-,TGTGCCAGCAGCGCGTCGGGACAGCCTAATCAGCCCCAGCATTTT,CASSASGQPNQPQHF
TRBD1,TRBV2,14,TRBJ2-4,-,TGTGCCAGCAGTACTGGACAGGGGGAAAACATTCAGTACTTC,CASSTGQGENIQYF
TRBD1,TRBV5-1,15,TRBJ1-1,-,TGCGCCAGCAGCCCACGACAGGGGACGAACACTGAAGCTTTCTTT,CASSPRQGTNTEAFF
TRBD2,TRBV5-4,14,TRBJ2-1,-,TGTGCCAGCAGCCGATCGCGCGGGGGGGTTGAGCAGTTCTTC,CASSRSRGGVEQFF
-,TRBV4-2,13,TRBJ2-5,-,TGTGCCAGCAGCCAAGACAGACTAGAGACCCAGTACTTC,CASSQDRLETQYF
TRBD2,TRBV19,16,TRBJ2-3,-,TGTGCCAGTAGTATAGAGGGAGCGGGGGGGCCGGATACGCAGTATTTT,CASSIEGAGGPDTQYF
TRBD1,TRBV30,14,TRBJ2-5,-,TGTGCCGGACGGGACAGGGGGTTTCTAGAGACCCAGTACTTC,CAGRDRGFLETQYF
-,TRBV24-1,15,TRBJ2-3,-,TGTGCCACCAGTGATTCGCTGCGGGGCACAGATACGCAGTATTTT,CATSDSLRGTDTQYF
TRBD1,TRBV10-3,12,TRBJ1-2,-,TGTGCCTCCCGGGACAGCACCTATGGCTACACCTTC,CASRDSTYGYTF
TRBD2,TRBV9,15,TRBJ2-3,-,TGTGCCAGCAGCGTCGGCGCGGGGGGGGGAGATACGCAGTATTTT,CASSVGAGGGDTQYF
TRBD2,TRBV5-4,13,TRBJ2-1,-,TGTGCCAGCAGCGGGGGGGCCTACAATGAGCAGTTCTTC,CASSGGAYNEQFF
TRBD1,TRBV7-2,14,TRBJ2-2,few,TGTGCCAGCGGAGGGACAGGGAGGACCGGGGAGCTGTTTTTT,CASGGTGRTGELFF
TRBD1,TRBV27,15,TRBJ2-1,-,TGTGCCAGCAGTTTAGGACAGGGTACCTACAATGAGCAGTTCTTC,CASSLGQGTYNEQFF
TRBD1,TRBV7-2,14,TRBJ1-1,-,TGTGCCAGCAGCTCTGGGACAGGGATTGCTGAAGCTTTCTTT,CASSSGTGIAEAFF
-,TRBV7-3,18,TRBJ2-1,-,TGTGCCAGCAGCTTAACGGCCTCTACAGGCAGCTCCTACAATGAGCAGTTCTTC,CASSLTASTGSSYNEQFF
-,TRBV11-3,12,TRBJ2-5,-,TGTGCCAGCTCTACAGGGCAAGAGACCCAGTACTTC,CASSTGQETQYF
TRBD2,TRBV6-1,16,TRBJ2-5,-,TGTGCCAGCAGTGAAGGGACTAGCGGGGGCCAAGAGACCCAGTACTTC,CASSEGTSGGQETQYF
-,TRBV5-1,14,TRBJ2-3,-,TGCGCCAGCAGCTCTTCGGTACTTACAGATACGCAGTATTTT,CASSSSVLTDTQYF
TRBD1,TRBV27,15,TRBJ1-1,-,TGTGCCAGCAGTATAAGGACAGGGCTGGGGACTGAAGCTTTCTTT,CASSIRTGLGTEAFF
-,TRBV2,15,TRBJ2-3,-,TGTGCCACCAAGCAAAACCCAGGGATGACAGATACGCAGTATTTT,CATKQNPGMTDTQYF
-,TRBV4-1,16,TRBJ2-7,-,TGCGCCAGCAGCGCTACTAGAGGTGGAAGCTCCTACGAGCAGTACTTC,CASSATRGGSSYEQYF
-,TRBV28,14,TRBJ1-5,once,TGTGCCAGCAAAAACTACAGGGTTGATCAGCCCCAGCATTTT,CASKNYRVDQPQHF
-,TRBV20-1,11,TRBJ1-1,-,-,CSAPVGGGTFF
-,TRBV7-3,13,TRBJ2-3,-,TGTGCCAGCAGTAGGGGGATACGGGATACGCAGTATTTT,CASSRGIRDTQYF
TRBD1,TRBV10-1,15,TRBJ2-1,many,TGCGCCAGCAGTGAGTACGGACAGGGGAGGAATGAGCAGTTCTTC,CASSEYGQGRNEQFF
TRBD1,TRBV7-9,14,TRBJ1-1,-,TGTGCCAGCAGCGGGCGGGACAGGAGCACTGAAGCTTTCTTT,CASSGRDRSTEAFF
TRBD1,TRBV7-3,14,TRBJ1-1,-,TGTGCCAGCAGCGAAGGACAGGGGGGCACTGAAGCTTTCTTT,CASSEGQGGTEAFF
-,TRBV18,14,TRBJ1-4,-,TGTGCCAGCTCACCCGACAGGAAAAGTGAAAAACTGTTTTTT,CASSPDRKSEKLFF
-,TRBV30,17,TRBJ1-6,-,TGTGCCTGGAGTGCCTCCCATGGGCCGGCAAGGGGTTCACCCCTCCACTTT,CAWSASHGPARGSPLHF
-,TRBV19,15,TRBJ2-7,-,TGTGCCAGTAGTATAGTGTCCGGGACACTCTACGAGCAGTACTTC,CASSIVSGTLYEQYF
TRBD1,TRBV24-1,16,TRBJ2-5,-,TGTGCCACCAGTCCAAGAAAAGGGGGCGGTGGGGAGACCCAGTACTTC,CATSPRKGGGGETQYF
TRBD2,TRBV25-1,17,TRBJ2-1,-,TGTGCCAGCAGTGATTTAGGGCGAGAGACTAGCAAGTATGAGCAGTTCTTC,CASSDLGRETSKYEQFF
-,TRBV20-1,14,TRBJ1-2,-,TGCAGTGCTAGTCCGGGGGTACAATACTATGGCTACACCTTC,CSASPGVQYYGYTF
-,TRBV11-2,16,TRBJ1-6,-,TGTGCCAGCAGCTTAACCCCCGCGGGGGGAGGTTCACCCCTCCACTTT,CASSLTPAGGGSPLHF
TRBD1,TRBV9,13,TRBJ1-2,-,TGTGCCAGCAGCGCGGGACAGCCTTATGGCTACACCTTC,CASSAGQPYGYTF
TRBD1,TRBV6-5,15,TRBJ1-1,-,TGTGCCAGCAGTACAGTTGACAGGGACAACACTGAAGCTTTCTTT,CASSTVDRDNTEAFF
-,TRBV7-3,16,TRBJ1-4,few,TGTGCCAGCAGCCCGCGGGGGGCGGCAACTAATGAAAAACTGTTTTTT,CASSPRGAATNEKLFF
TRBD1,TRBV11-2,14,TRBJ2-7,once,TGTGCCAGCAGCCTAGTGCAGGGGGCCTACGAGCAGTACTTC,CASSLVQGAYEQYF
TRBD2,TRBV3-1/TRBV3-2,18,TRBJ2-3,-,TGTGCCAGCAGCCACTTACTAGCGGGGGGGTTCGGCACAGATACGCAGTATTTT,CASSHLLAGGFGTDTQYF